These 32 T cell receptor beta chains came from one sample sequenced in a study of CD8 T cells in ankylosing spondylitis. TCRdb reprocessed the 5' RACE reads with MiXCR, giving one entry per CDR3 protein. The repertoire holds approximately 250,000 distinct CDR3 sequences, with over 7% as singletons. Material for sequencing was blood, either unsorted or a sorted T cell fraction (not recorded which). These receptors all stem from a female donor with ankylosing spondylitis or in good health (not recorded which).

This clonotype was counted many times. The chain carries TRBV5-5 and TRBJ2-3; D call uncertain. V was shortened by 4 bases and J by 6 bases, with 6 bases between the two germline ends. The CDR3 length is 11 residues. The germline CDR1 and CDR2 sequences are SGHKS and YYEKEE (reference sequence). This CDR3 is CASSLEDTQYF. CDR3 in DNA: TGTGCCAGCAGCCTGGAGGATACGCAGTATTTT.

This clonotype occurred many times. V usage is TRBV10-3 and J usage is TRBJ2-1; 15 bases agree with TRBD2. The CDR3 totals 16 residues. V lost 6 bases, J lost 4 bases, and 4 bases stayed unmatched. The germline V gene has CDR1 ENHRY and CDR2 SYGVKD. This CDR3 is CAISRTSGRDYNEQFF. The CDR3 DNA follows: TGTGCCATCAGCCGGACTAGCGGGAGGGATTACAATGAGCAGTTCTTC.

The table lists this clonotype with many counts. This chain connects TRBV20-1 to TRBJ2-7; 10 bases line up with TRBD2. Trimming cost V 6 bases and J 6 bases; bases outside gene matches: 8. From germline, CDR1 is DFQATT and CDR2 SNEGSKA (reference sequence). The CDR3 is 13 residues long. The CDR3 region is CSAGAGGFSEQYF. CDR3 nucleotide sequence: TGCAGTGCCGGAGCGGGAGGGTTTAGCGAGCAGTACTTC.

This clonotype was counted many times. This chain uses TRBV27 with TRBJ2-1; D unresolved. CDR1 is MNHEY, CDR2 SMNVEV, per germline (reference sequence). The length of the CDR3 is 13 residues. The V gene lost 0 bases and the J gene lost 7 bases, with 7 bases spanning the gap. The CDR3 loop reads CASSLSWWNEQFF. CDR3 DNA sequence: TGTGCCAGCAGTTTATCGTGGTGGAATGAGCAGTTCTTC.

This clonotype was seen at least ten times. The chain links TRBV6-1 to TRBJ1-2; the match to TRBD1 covers 7 bases. This CDR3 comprises 13 residues. After removal of 6 bases from V and 8 bases from J, the junction contained 9 bases not matched to a gene. Germline CDR1 reads MNHNS; CDR2 reads SASEGT. The CDR3 loop is CASSKTRDSGYTF. Here the CDR3 DNA reads TGTGCCAGCAGCAAAACGCGGGACAGCGGCTACACCTTC.

This clonotype was picked up many times. The CDR3 protein is CASSYSKDRVDTQYF. CDR3 nucleotides: TGTGCCAGCAGTTACTCAAAGGACAGGGTTGATACGCAGTATTTT. The gene calls are TRBV6-5 and TRBJ2-3; 8 nucleotides agree with TRBD1. Trimming at V came to 0 bases and at J to 6 bases, leaving 5 bases not matched to a gene. This CDR3 has 15 residues. Germline V CDR1 and CDR2: MNHEY, SVGAGI.

The V gene is TRBV20-1, the J gene TRBJ2-2; unclear D gene. Germline V gives CDR1 DFQATT, CDR2 SNEGSKA (reference sequence). The ends were cut back, 1 base at V and 7 bases at J, with 4 bases in the middle. This CDR3 comprises 11 residues. The CDR3 spells CSARGFGELFF. The DNA for the CDR3 is TGCAGTGCTAGAGGGTTCGGGGAGCTGTTTTTT.

This clonotype was observed many times. This chain links TRBV3-1 with TRBJ2-5, with 7 bases aligning to TRBD2. J lost 5 bases, V lost 5 bases, and 5 bases had no gene match. Germline V lookup: CDR1 LGHDT, CDR2 YNNKEL (reference sequence). This CDR3 has 13 amino acids. The CDR3 bases are TGTGCCAGCAGCACGGGAGGTATTGAGACCCAGTACTTC. Translation: CASSTGGIETQYF.

The table lists this clonotype with many counts. The chain recombines TRBV6-5 with TRBJ2-7; 7 nucleotides line up with TRBD1. The germline V gene has CDR1 MNHEY and CDR2 SVGAGI. The CDR3 runs to 16 residues. V trimming: 0 bases; J trimming: 5 bases; junction bases outside the gene matches: 10. CDR3 amino acids: CASSYSGGDRANEQYF. DNA for the CDR3: TGTGCCAGCAGTTACTCGGGTGGTGACAGGGCAAACGAGCAGTACTTC.

This clonotype was detected ten times or more. V and J are TRBV29-1 and TRBJ2-1, with D perhaps TRBD2 (6 bases). Germline V gene data show CDR1 as SQVTM and CDR2 as ANQGSEA. V was pared by 2 bases and J by 8 bases, with 13 bases between. This CDR3 comprises 13 residues. CDR3 nucleotides: TGCAGCGTTGAAAGGGACTTGCGCTATGAGCAGTTCTTC. Encoded protein: CSVERDLRYEQFF.

The chain employs TRBV30 and TRBJ2-1; a weak D match, TRBD2 (6 bases). Trimming pared 7 bases from V and 8 bases from J, leaving 12 bases between. This CDR3 comprises 11 residues. Germline V gene lookup returns CDR1 GTSNPN and CDR2 SVGIG (reference sequence). CDR3 amino acids: CAFGLFDEQFF. The DNA of the CDR3 is TGTGCCTTCGGACTATTCGATGAGCAGTTCTTC.

The chain employs TRBV5-1 and TRBJ2-1, with TRBD2 identical over 15 bases. This CDR3 is built from 17 residues. CDR1 SGHRS and CDR2 YFSETQ come from the germline V gene. With V trimmed by 4 bases and J by 6 bases, 8 bases remained unmatched. CDR3 nucleotide sequence: TGCGCCAGCAGCCCCGGACTAGCGGGAGGGCCGTTCAATGAGCAGTTCTTC. Translated, it gives CASSPGLAGGPFNEQFF. The full variable domain, its missing parts supplied by reference TRBV5-1 and TRBJ2-1, is KAGVTQTPRYLIKTRGQQVTLSCSPISGHRSVSWYQQTPGQGLQFLFEYFSETQRNKGNFPGRFSGRQFSNSRSEMNVSTLELGDSALYLCASSPGLAGGPFNEQFFGPGTRLTVL.

This clonotype has a count of ten or more. The chain recombines TRBV5-1 with TRBJ1-1; D is undetermined. CDR3 length equals 14 residues. The germline gives CDR1 SGHRS, CDR2 YFSETQ. Trimming left V 0 bases short and J 4 bases short, with 10 bases between. This CDR3 is CASSLDTVPTEAFF. DNA of the CDR3: TGCGCCAGCAGCTTGGATACAGTTCCCACTGAAGCTTTCTTT.

This chain connects TRBV7-3 to TRBJ2-1; D may be TRBD2 (6 bases). CDR1 and CDR2 (germline): SGHTA, FQGTGA. V shed 2 bases and J shed 5 bases, with 13 bases lying between them. The CDR3 is 15 residues long. CDR3 in amino acids: CASSLAGGPHNEQFF. The CDR3 DNA is TGTGCCAGCAGCTTAGCAGGAGGGCCCCACAATGAGCAGTTCTTC.

This clonotype was seen ten or more times. This sequence joins TRBV12-3 or TRBV12-4 and TRBJ1-6; D call uncertain. The CDR3 is 14 amino acids. With 3 bases removed from V and 5 bases from J, the gap between germline ends came to 8 bases. The CDR3 region is CASSFRPNNSPLHF. The DNA for the CDR3 is TGTGCCAGCAGTTTTCGACCGAATAATTCACCCCTCCACTTT.

The sample holds many counts of this clonotype. The chain joins TRBV29-1 to TRBJ2-1, with 7 bases that match TRBD2. Trimming cost V 1 base and J 10 bases; bases outside gene matches: 7. CDR3 size: 13 residues. Per germline, CDR1 SQVTM and CDR2 ANQGSEA. The CDR3 protein is CSVEAPSLAEQFF. CDR3 bases: TGCAGCGTTGAAGCTCCCTCACTAGCGGAGCAGTTCTTC.

Regarding this clonotype: This clone may be a read error of a much larger clone one base away. The rearrangement uses TRBV20-1 and TRBJ2-7; D uncertain. This CDR3 is built from 12 residues. The germline CDR1 and CDR2 sequences are DFQATT and SNEGSKA (reference sequence). Trimming removed 5 bases from V and 4 bases from J, with 12 bases in between. Here the CDR3 DNA reads TGCAGTGCTGGCCCCACTGAGTACGAGCAGTACTTC. This translates into CSAGPTEYEQYF.

This clonotype has a count of ten or more. V gene TRBV20-1 combines with J gene TRBJ2-7, with 15 bases fitting TRBD2. Germline V lookup: CDR1 DFQATT, CDR2 SNEGSKA (reference sequence). The trim removed 0 bases at V and 0 bases at J, leaving 9 bases unmatched. This CDR3 region has 19 residues. CDR3 sequence: CSARDRLGLAGGTSYEQYF. As DNA, the CDR3 is TGCAGTGCTAGAGATCGCCTAGGACTAGCGGGAGGGACCTCCTACGAGCAGTACTTC.

This clonotype came up many times. The chain has TRBV7-2 and TRBJ2-1; the match to TRBD2 covers 13 bases. J lost 6 bases, V lost 5 bases, and 7 bases had no gene match. The CDR3 is 16 amino acids. Germline values: CDR1 SGHTA, CDR2 FQGNSA. The CDR3 DNA is TGTGCCAGCAGCGCCCCGGGACTAGCGGGGTCCAATGAGCAGTTCTTC. The encoded protein is CASSAPGLAGSNEQFF.

This clonotype was recorded at least ten times. The chain couples TRBV5-6 to TRBJ2-3, with 7 bases fitting TRBD2. J lost 1 base, V lost 3 bases, and 8 bases had no gene match. CDR1 SGHDT and CDR2 YYEEEE come from the germline V gene. This CDR3 region has 16 residues. Here the CDR3 DNA reads TGTGCCAGCAGCTCGGTCCTGCGGGAGCGCACAGATACGCAGTATTTT. It yields the protein CASSSVLRERTDTQYF.

This chain uses TRBV7-9 with TRBJ2-3, with 10 bases matching TRBD1. Germline-derived CDR1 and CDR2 are SEHNR and FQNEAQ (reference sequence). Trimming at V came to 5 bases and at J to 6 bases, leaving 11 bases not matched to a gene. This CDR3 contains 16 residues. CDR3 sequence (DNA): TGTGCCAGCAGCACCTCAGACAGGGGGCGCCTGGATACGCAGTATTTT. It specifies CASSTSDRGRLDTQYF.

About this clonotype: Compared with germline, one end of the junction differs, possibly owing to a read error. V gene TRBV6-5 combines with J gene TRBJ1-1; D ambiguous. The CDR3 has 13 amino acids. Germline loops: CDR1 MNHEY, CDR2 SVGAGI. The CDR3 reads CAGSPSMNTEAFF. DNA of the CDR3: TGTGCCGGCAGCCCGTCCATGAACACTGAAGCTTTCTTT.

This clonotype was recorded many times. This chain joins TRBV12-3 or TRBV12-4 and TRBJ1-1; tentative D call: TRBD1 (6 bases). Trimming took off 5 bases at V and 6 bases at J, with 10 bases between the two ends. CDR3 length equals 12 residues. The CDR3 nucleotides read TGTGCCAGCAGTCGACAGGAAGCTGAAGCTTTCTTT. It encodes CASSRQEAEAFF.

This clonotype was found many times. The chain recombines TRBV4-3 with TRBJ2-5, with D unresolved. This CDR3 has 13 residues. CDR1 and CDR2 (germline): LGHNA, YSLEER. With 2 bases removed from V and 5 bases from J, the gap between germline ends came to 9 bases. The chain's CDR3 is CASSQRVRETQYF. CDR3 DNA sequence: TGCGCCAGCAGCCAAAGGGTTAGGGAGACCCAGTACTTC.

This clonotype came up many times. The chain combines TRBV5-6 with TRBJ2-1; D is unresolved. V was pared by 3 bases and J by 8 bases, with 9 bases between. The germline V gene has CDR1 SGHDT and CDR2 YYEEEE. This CDR3 has 12 amino acids. The CDR3 here is CASSYARYEQFF. In nucleotides, the CDR3 is TGTGCCAGCAGCTATGCTAGGTATGAGCAGTTCTTC.

This clonotype was seen repeatedly, ten times or more. This rearrangement joins TRBV5-1 to TRBJ1-1; 9 bases line up with TRBD1. The germline V gene has CDR1 SGHRS and CDR2 YFSETQ. The CDR3 spans 15 residues. V dropped 4 bases and J dropped 1; count of bases not matched to a gene: 5. Written as DNA, the CDR3 is TGCGCCAGCAGCCATAGGACAGGGGCGAACACTGAAGCTTTCTTT. This encodes CASSHRTGANTEAFF.

The rearrangement links TRBV28 to TRBJ1-4; the D is unclear. Trimming left V 6 bases short and J 7 bases short, with 9 bases between. CDR1 MDHEN and CDR2 SYDVKM come from the germline V gene. The CDR3 is made up of 12 amino acids. Here the CDR3 reads CASSLQSEKLFF. CDR3 coding DNA: TGTGCCAGCAGCTTACAATCTGAAAAACTGTTTTTT.

This clonotype was picked up many times. The CDR3 DNA reads as TGTGCCAGCAGCCCCGGGGGGGGAGGCTACGAGCAGTACTTC. Its protein product is CASSPGGGGYEQYF. The V call is TRBV5-4, the J call TRBJ2-7; TRBD2 agrees at 8 bases. The germline gives CDR1 SGHNT, CDR2 YYREEE (reference sequence). CDR3 length: 14 residues. V lost 4 bases and J lost 3; bases outside the gene matches: 6.

In its sample, this clonotype was seen a few times. The genes are TRBV11-2 and TRBJ2-2, with D uncertain. With 1 base removed from V and 4 bases from J, the gap between germline ends came to 7 bases. This CDR3 spans 14 amino acids. Germline V gene data show CDR1 as SGHAT and CDR2 as FQNNGV. CDR3 sequence: CASSLGHSTGELFF. The CDR3 bases are TGTGCCAGCAGCTTAGGGCATTCCACCGGGGAGCTGTTTTTT.

This clonotype was detected ten times or more. V gene TRBV12-3 or TRBV12-4 combines with J gene TRBJ1-1; D is ambiguous. CDR3 size: 11 residues. The V gene lost 6 bases and the J gene lost 0 bases, with 2 bases spanning the gap. The CDR3: CASRLNTEAFF. Here the CDR3 DNA reads TGTGCCAGCAGGTTGAACACTGAAGCTTTCTTT.

This clonotype was picked up many times. This chain connects TRBV20-1 to TRBJ2-1; D remains unclear. The ends were cut back, 1 base at V and 7 bases at J, with 11 bases in the middle. The germline V gene has CDR1 DFQATT and CDR2 SNEGSKA (reference sequence). CDR3 length: 13 residues. Written as DNA, the CDR3 is TGCAGTGCTAGAGTGGACCCGAGGAATGAGCAGTTCTTC. This sequence encodes CSARVDPRNEQFF.

This clonotype occurred once. No conserved phenylalanine or tryptophan ends this CDR3, so it is likely a read error. The DNA is left out, because the CDR3 cannot be placed on it with certainty; the CDR3 is given as TCRdb lists it. The V call is TRBV7-9, the J call TRBJ1-5; the table gives TRBD1 as D, unverified against the DNA. The germline CDR1 and CDR2 sequences are SEHNR and FQNEAQ (reference sequence). The CDR3 is 12 amino acids long, termini counted. The CDR3 loop reads CASSLGIDPPQI.